Below, one TCR beta chain is given with its context. This entry is derived from a study of blood T cell repertoires in COVID-19. Study-level information: Spain, Italy and the United States supplied samples that represented acute and convalescent COVID-19.

Participants, about 18 to 90 years old, spanned around 25 US areas. Symptom resolution, clearance, or two negative PCRs marked the recovered donors of Cohort 3. The germline CDR1 and CDR2 sequences are MNHEY and SMNVEV (reference sequence). The length of the CDR3 is 14 residues. The V end lost 5 bases, the J end lost 1 base, and 11 bases lay between the germline ends. Source study methods: Estimation of nucleated cell counts relied on the amplification of reference gene primers. Measured with immunoSEQ multiplex PCR; TCRdb has only the in-frame clones, and not every one. V, J and clone size are taken as reported in that table, and D and trimming were inferred from the DNA itself. The table shows about 130,000 clones, with about nine tenths occurring only once.

Sequenced sample: PBMCs or T cells enriched from blood (not recorded which). The rearrangement links TRBV27 to TRBJ2-5; D may be TRBD1 (5 bases). The receptor was derived from a man aged 45-65 years who had recovered from COVID-19. The CDR3 region is CASSKGAAQETQYF. CDR3 nucleotides: TGTGCCAGCAGTAAAGGGGCGGCCCAAGAGACCCAGTACTTC.